The clone carrying this T cell receptor beta chain has a handful of counts. MiXCR, run by TCRdb on the 5' RACE reads, gives a single entry per CDR3 protein. The sample contains some 390,000 distinct CDR3 sequences, 6.2% of which appear only once. This sample was included in a study of T cells after yellow fever vaccination. V gave up 7 bases and J gave up 2 bases, with 11 bases separating them. The CDR3 runs to 12 residues. Germline V gene sequence: CDR1 SQVTM, CDR2 ANQGSEA. The chain uses TRBV29-1 and TRBJ2-5, with D tentatively TRBD1 (5 bases). This clonotype was sampled from a man in his thirties or forties who received the YFV17D yellow fever vaccine. The sample consisted of PBMCs, taken 5 days after the yellow fever booster vaccination. The CDR3 loop is CSAIRQQETQYF. In DNA, the CDR3 is TGCAGCGCCATTAGACAGCAAGAGACCCAGTACTTC.